A single TCR beta chain is shown here with its context. Germline V lookup: CDR1 SGHRS, CDR2 YFSETQ. This CDR3 comprises 13 residues. V lost 5 bases to trimming and J lost 1 base, with 9 bases between them. The data were taken from a study of T cell changes during pregnancy in multiple sclerosis. Assay: immunoSEQ multiplex PCR; the TCRdb copy retains only in-frame clones and omits some. The sample lists around 50,000 clones; approximately 92% were seen once. The chain is built from TRBV5-1 and TRBJ1-1, with D perhaps TRBD1 (6 bases). This TCR came from a female donor with multiple sclerosis, enrolled in a pregnancy study. The specimen comprised CD8+ T cells from peripheral blood mononuclear cells, sampled in the second trimester of pregnancy. CDR3 DNA: TGCGCCAGCAGTGGACAGACGAACACTGAAGCTTTCTTT. It encodes CASSGQTNTEAFF. The entire variable domain, with the rest obtained from reference TRBV5-1 and TRBJ1-1, is as follows: KAGVTQTPRYLIKTRGQQVTLSCSPISGHRSVSWYQQTPGQGLQFLFEYFSETQRNKGNFPGRFSGRQFSNSRSEMNVSTLELGDSALYLCASSGQTNTEAFFGQGTRLTVV.